This record concerns one T cell receptor beta chain sequence. The treatment here: randomized to nivolumab then ipilimumab (arm A) or the reverse (arm B). Produced via immunoSEQ multiplex PCR; TCRdb's table is partial and in-frame only. The sample yields 17,000 or so clones, roughly 71% seen once. The data derive from a study of sequential checkpoint blockade in melanoma. The CDR3 is 14 amino acids. V lost 0 bases and J lost 2, with 8 bases in between. Germline loops: CDR1 SGHTA, CDR2 FQGNSA. The rearrangement links TRBV7-2 to TRBJ2-7; D remains unclear. The sample in question was CD8+ T cells sorted from blood (inferred from file names), obtained from a patient given nivolumab and ipilimumab in sequence. This TCR came from a human donor with melanoma. The CDR3 DNA is TGTGCCAGCAGCTTAGCGGGCGCTACCTACGAGCAGTACTTC. Residues: CASSLAGATYEQYF.